This TCR beta chain was captured in a study of control samples from healthy donors and cancer patients. V dropped 5 bases and J dropped 7 bases, with 17 bases sitting between them. Germline-derived CDR1 and CDR2 are LGHDT and YNNKEL (reference sequence). This CDR3 spans 15 amino acids. Assay: immunoSEQ multiplex PCR; the TCRdb copy retains only in-frame clones and omits some. The data hold 90,000 to 100,000 clones, with about 88% observed a single time. The chain recombines TRBV3-1 (or the pseudogene TRBV3-2) with TRBJ2-2; the D gene could be TRBD1 or TRBD2 (5 bases each). The sequenced sample was blood. This clonotype was obtained from an older woman in good health. The chain's CDR3 is CASSYGTQAFGELFF. The DNA for the CDR3 is TGTGCCAGCAGCTACGGGACCCAAGCTTTCGGGGAGCTGTTTTTT.